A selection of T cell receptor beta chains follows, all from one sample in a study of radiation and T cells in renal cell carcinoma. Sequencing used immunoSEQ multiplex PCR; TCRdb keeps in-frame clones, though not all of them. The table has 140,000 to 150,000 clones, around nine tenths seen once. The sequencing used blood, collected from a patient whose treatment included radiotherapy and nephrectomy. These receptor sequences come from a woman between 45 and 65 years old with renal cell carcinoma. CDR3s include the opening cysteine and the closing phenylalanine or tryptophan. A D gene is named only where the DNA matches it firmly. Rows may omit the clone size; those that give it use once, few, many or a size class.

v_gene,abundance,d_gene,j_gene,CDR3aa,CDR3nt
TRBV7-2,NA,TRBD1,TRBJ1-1,CASSLGMGQGNTEAFF,TGTGCCAGCAGCTTAGGTATGGGACAGGGGAACACTGAAGCTTTCTTT
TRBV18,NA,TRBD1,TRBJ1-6,CASSLGTGGAPESPLHF,TGTGCCAGCTCACTCGGGACAGGGGGCGCCCCTGAATCACCCCTCCACTTT
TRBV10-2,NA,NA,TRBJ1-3,CASSQNRAPGNTIYF,TGCGCCAGCAGTCAAAACAGGGCACCCGGAAACACCATATATTTT
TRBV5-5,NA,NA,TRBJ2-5,CASGGQGTVQETQYF,TGTGCCAGCGGCGGGCAAGGGACTGTTCAAGAGACCCAGTACTTC
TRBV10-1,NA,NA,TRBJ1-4,CASSRARADEKLFF,TGCGCCAGCAGCCGCGCCAGGGCCGATGAAAAACTGTTTTTT
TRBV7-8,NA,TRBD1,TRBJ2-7,CASSSPGQPYEQYF,TGTGCCAGCAGCTCACCGGGACAGCCCTACGAGCAGTACTTC
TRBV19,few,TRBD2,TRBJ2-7,CASRTSGTYEQYF,TGTGCCAGTAGGACTAGCGGAACCTACGAGCAGTACTTC
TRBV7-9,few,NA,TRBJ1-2,CASSPTGPSYGYTF,TGTGCCAGCAGCCCTACGGGACCAAGCTATGGCTACACCTTC
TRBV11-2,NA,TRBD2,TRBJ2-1,CASSFLAGWVNNEQFF,TGTGCCAGCAGCTTCTTAGCGGGATGGGTTAACAATGAGCAGTTCTTC
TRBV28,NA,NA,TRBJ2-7,CASSFRVSHEQYF,TGTGCCAGCAGTTTCCGGGTGAGCCACGAGCAGTACTTC
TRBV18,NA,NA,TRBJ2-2,CASSPRTGSAGELFF,TGTGCCAGCTCACCCCGAACAGGTTCAGCCGGGGAGCTGTTTTTT
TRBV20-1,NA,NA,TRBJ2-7,CSARSFEQYF,TGCAGTGCTAGGTCCTTCGAGCAGTACTTC
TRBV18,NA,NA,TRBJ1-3,CASSPPGMRISGNTIYF,TGTGCCAGCTCACCACCGGGTATGAGGATCTCTGGAAACACCATATATTTT
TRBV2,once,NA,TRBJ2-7,CASYGGNEQYF,TGTGCCAGCTATGGGGGCAACGAGCAGTACTTC
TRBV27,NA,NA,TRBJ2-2,CASKSGTTRAGELFF,TGTGCCAGCAAATCCGGGACCACCCGGGCCGGGGAGCTGTTTTTT
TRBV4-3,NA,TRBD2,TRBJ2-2,CASSRAPGLVRTGELFF,TGCGCCAGCAGCCGGGCCCCGGGACTAGTTCGTACCGGGGAGCTGTTTTTT
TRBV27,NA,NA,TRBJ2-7,CASSFETNEQYF,TGTGCCAGCAGTTTTGAGACGAACGAGCAGTACTTC
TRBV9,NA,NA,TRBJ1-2,CASSVVGNYGYTF,TGTGCCAGCAGCGTAGTTGGTAACTATGGCTACACCTTC
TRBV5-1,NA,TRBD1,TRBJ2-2,CASSFTGTANTGELFF,TGCGCCAGCAGCTTTACCGGGACAGCGAACACCGGGGAGCTGTTTTTT
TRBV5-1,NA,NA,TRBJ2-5,CASTGILSEETQYF,TGCGCCAGCACCGGAATACTCTCGGAAGAGACCCAGTACTTC
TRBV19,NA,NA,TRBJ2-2,CASGLEGGANTGELFF,TGTGCCAGTGGGTTAGAGGGTGGAGCGAACACCGGGGAGCTGTTTTTT
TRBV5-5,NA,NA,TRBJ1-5,CASSVRDGNQPQHF,TGTGCCAGCAGCGTCAGGGATGGCAATCAGCCCCAGCATTTT
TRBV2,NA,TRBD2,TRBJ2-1,CASSKLARYEQFF,TGTGCCAGCAGTAAACTAGCGAGGTACGAGCAGTTCTTC
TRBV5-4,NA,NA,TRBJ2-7,CASSGKRFFDEQYF,TGTGCCAGCAGCGGGAAACGTTTTTTCGACGAGCAGTACTTC
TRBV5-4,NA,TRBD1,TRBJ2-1,CASSRTGDNNEQFF,TGTGCCAGCAGCCGGACAGGGGACAACAATGAGCAGTTCTTC
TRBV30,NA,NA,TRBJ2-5,CAWKGGETQYF,TGTGCCTGGAAGGGGGGGGAGACCCAGTACTTC
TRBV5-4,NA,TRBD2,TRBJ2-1,CASSLGDEAGGPANEQFF,TGTGCCAGCAGCTTGGGGGATGAGGCGGGAGGGCCCGCCAATGAGCAGTTCTTC
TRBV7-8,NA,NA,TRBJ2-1,CASSPEAASREQFF,TGTGCCAGCAGTCCAGAGGCAGCGAGTAGGGAGCAGTTCTTC
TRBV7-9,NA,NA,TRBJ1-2,CASSLDAGYGYGYTF,TGTGCCAGCAGCTTAGACGCGGGCTATGGCTATGGCTACACCTTC
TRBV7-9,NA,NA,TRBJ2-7,CASSAERDVNYEQYF,TGTGCCAGCAGCGCAGAAAGGGACGTCAACTACGAGCAGTACTTC
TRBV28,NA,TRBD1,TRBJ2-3,CASSSAGQGVDTQYF,TGTGCCAGCAGTTCCGCGGGACAGGGGGTAGATACGCAGTATTTT
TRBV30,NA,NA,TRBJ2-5,CAWSVLLGETQYF,TGTGCCTGGAGTGTTTTGTTGGGGGAGACCCAGTACTTC
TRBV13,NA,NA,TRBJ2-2,CASSLDMPGELFF,TGTGCCAGCAGCTTAGACATGCCGGGGGAGCTGTTTTTT
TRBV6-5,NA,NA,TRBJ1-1,CASSPGSSFSEAFF,TGTGCCAGCAGTCCAGGGTCCTCTTTCAGCGAAGCTTTCTTT
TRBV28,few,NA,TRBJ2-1,CASRRSSYNEQFF,TGTGCCAGCCGTAGGAGCTCCTACAATGAGCAGTTCTTC
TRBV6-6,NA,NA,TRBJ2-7,CASSYHGGYEQYF,TGTGCCAGCAGTTATCACGGGGGCTACGAGCAGTACTTC
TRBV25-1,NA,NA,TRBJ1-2,CASSEQGGGSGGYTF,TGTGCCAGCAGTGAACAGGGAGGGGGTTCAGGGGGCTACACCTTC
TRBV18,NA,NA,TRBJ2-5,CASSGQAESKTQYF,TGTGCCAGCTCGGGTCAGGCTGAGAGCAAGACCCAGTACTTC
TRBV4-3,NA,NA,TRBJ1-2,CASSPFYRAPGNYGYTF,TGCGCCAGCAGCCCATTCTATAGAGCCCCCGGAAACTATGGCTACACCTTC
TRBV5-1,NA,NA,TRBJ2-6,CASRKQVSGANVLTF,TGCGCCAGCAGGAAACAGGTATCCGGGGCCAACGTCCTGACTTTC
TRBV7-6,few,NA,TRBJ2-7,CASSPRDGYEQYF,TGTGCCAGCAGCCCGCGGGACGGCTACGAGCAGTACTTC
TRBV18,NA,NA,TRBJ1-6,CASSPSGGALDNSPLHF,TGTGCCAGCTCCCCATCTGGGGGGGCGCTTGATAATTCACCCCTCCACTTT
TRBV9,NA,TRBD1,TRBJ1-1,CASSSQGALNTEAFF,TGTGCCAGCAGCTCGCAGGGGGCGCTGAACACTGAAGCTTTCTTT
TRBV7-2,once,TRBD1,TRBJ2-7,CASSFDGTGVYEQYF,TGTGCCAGCAGCTTTGACGGGACAGGGGTTTACGAGCAGTACTTC
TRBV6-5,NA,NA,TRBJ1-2,CASSYSPANYGYTF,TGTGCCAGCAGTTACTCCCCAGCTAACTATGGCTACACCTTC
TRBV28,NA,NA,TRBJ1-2,CASLKGVAGHLGYTF,TGTGCCAGCCTAAAGGGGGTAGCAGGACACCTCGGCTACACCTTC
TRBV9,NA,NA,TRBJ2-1,CASSVAADNEQFF,TGTGCCAGCAGCGTAGCCGCGGACAATGAGCAGTTCTTC
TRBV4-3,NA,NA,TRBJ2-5,CASSHLGWDEGGETQYF,TGCGCCAGCAGCCACCTGGGGTGGGACGAGGGTGGAGAGACCCAGTACTTC
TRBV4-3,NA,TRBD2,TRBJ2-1,CASSQDRLADYNEQFF,TGCGCCAGCAGCCAAGATCGACTAGCGGACTACAATGAGCAGTTCTTC
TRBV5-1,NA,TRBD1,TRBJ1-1,CASSRGQGDTEAFF,TGCGCCAGCAGCCGTGGACAGGGGGACACTGAAGCTTTCTTT
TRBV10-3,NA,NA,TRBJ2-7,CAIRARTLTYEQYF,TGTGCCATCAGGGCGCGGACTTTGACCTACGAGCAGTACTTC
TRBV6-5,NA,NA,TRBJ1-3,CASRLIQGTGNTIYF,TGTGCCAGCAGGCTCATCCAGGGGACTGGAAACACCATATATTTT
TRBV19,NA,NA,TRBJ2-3,CASQGGRWLDTQYF,TGTGCCAGTCAGGGGGGCCGGTGGTTAGATACGCAGTATTTT
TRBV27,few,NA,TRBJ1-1,CASSRRQRTEAFF,TGTGCCAGCAGTAGGAGGCAGAGGACTGAAGCTTTCTTT
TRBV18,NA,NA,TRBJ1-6,CASSPSGTQLSSYNSPLHF,TGTGCCAGCTCACCTTCCGGGACACAACTTAGCTCCTATAATTCACCCCTCCACTTT